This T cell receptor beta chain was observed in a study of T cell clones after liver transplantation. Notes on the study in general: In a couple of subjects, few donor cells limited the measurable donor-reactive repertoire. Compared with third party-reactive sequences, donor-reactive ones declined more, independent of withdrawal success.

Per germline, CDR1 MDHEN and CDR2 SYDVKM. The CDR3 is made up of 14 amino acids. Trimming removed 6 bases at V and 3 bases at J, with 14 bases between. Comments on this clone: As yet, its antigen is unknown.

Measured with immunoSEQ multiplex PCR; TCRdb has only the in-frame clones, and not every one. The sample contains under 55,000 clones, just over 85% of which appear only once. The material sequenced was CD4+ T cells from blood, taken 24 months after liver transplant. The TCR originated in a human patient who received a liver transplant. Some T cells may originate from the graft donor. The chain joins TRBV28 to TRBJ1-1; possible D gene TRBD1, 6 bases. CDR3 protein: CASSLSGADTEAFF. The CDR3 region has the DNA TGTGCCAGCAGCCTGTCGGGGGCGGACACTGAAGCTTTCTTT.